This T cell receptor beta chain was captured in a study of cytomegalovirus exposure and HLA in healthy donors. General study results and limits: Indistinguishable V segments such as TRBV6-2 and TRBV6-3 were excluded.

The CDR3 is 12 residues long. Germline V gene sequence: CDR1 SNHLY, CDR2 FYNNEI. V was shortened by 3 bases and J by 1 base, with 3 bases between the two germline ends. Details on this clone: Antigen specificity is unknown.

PCR employed 60 Vbeta and 13 Jbeta primers. The method was immunoSEQ multiplex PCR; TCRdb's version includes in-frame clones alone and lacks a portion of them. Its table records just under 60,000 clones. The receptor was isolated from a male donor in good health and CMV-seronegative. The sequencing input was PBMCs. V usage is TRBV2 and J usage is TRBJ1-1; no definite D call. In DNA form, the CDR3 reads TGTGCCAGCAGTGACCAGAACACTGAAGCTTTCTTT. Translation: CASSDQNTEAFF.